These 23 T cell receptor beta chains share one sample of origin, sequenced in a study of blood T cell repertoires in COVID-19. The repertoire was sequenced with immunoSEQ multiplex PCR; TCRdb's copy has only in-frame clones and lacks some. The table includes about 230,000 clones, 85% to 90% detected once. The sequencing input was PBMCs or T cells enriched from blood (not recorded which). The receptors were sampled from a woman in her 50s in a cohort exposed to, infected with or recovered from COVID-19 (not recorded which).

V usage is TRBV5-1 and J usage is TRBJ1-5; D is possibly TRBD1 (5 bases). Trimming cost V 2 bases and J 0 bases, with 9 bases left between them. The CDR3 totals 15 residues. Germline CDR1 reads SGHRS; CDR2 reads YFSETQ. CDR3 DNA: TGCGCCAGCAGCTTCGGTGACAGTAGCAATCAGCCCCAGCATTTT. Translated, it gives CASSFGDSSNQPQHF.

The chain combines TRBV13 with TRBJ2-3; 11 bases are shared with TRBD2. With 4 bases clipped from V and 2 bases from J, the junction kept 11 bases outside the gene matches. The CDR3 extends over 18 amino acids. Germline V CDR1 and CDR2: PRHDT, FYEKMQ (reference sequence). Here the CDR3 DNA reads TGTGCCAGCAGCTCAGGACTAGCGGGCCCGCCTTTCACAGATACGCAGTATTTT. As protein: CASSSGLAGPPFTDTQYF.

The gene calls are TRBV15 and TRBJ2-3; TRBD2 matches at 15 bases. Germline V lookup: CDR1 LNHNV, CDR2 YYDKDF (reference sequence). The CDR3 is made up of 16 amino acids. V was pared by 1 base and J by 4 bases, with 0 bases of the junction left unmatched. The CDR3 DNA reads as TGTGCCACCAGCAGAGGGACTAGCGGGGGGGCAGATACGCAGTATTTT. Its protein product is CATSRGTSGGADTQYF.

The chain employs TRBV5-1 and TRBJ1-1; unclear D gene. Trimming took off 4 bases at V and 2 bases at J, with 9 bases between the two ends. CDR3 size: 13 residues. Germline values: CDR1 SGHRS, CDR2 YFSETQ. CDR3 bases: TGCGCCAGCAGCCGAGAGGGTAACACTGAAGCTTTCTTT. This gives the protein CASSREGNTEAFF. The full variable domain, in which reference TRBV5-1 and TRBJ1-1 provide the parts outside the CDR3, is KAGVTQTPRYLIKTRGQQVTLSCSPISGHRSVSWYQQTPGQGLQFLFEYFSETQRNKGNFPGRFSGRQFSNSRSEMNVSTLELGDSALYLCASSREGNTEAFFGQGTRLTVV.

V and J are TRBV7-2 and TRBJ2-1, with 11 bases identical to TRBD2. This CDR3 is built from 18 residues. Germline values: CDR1 SGHTA, CDR2 FQGNSA. With V trimmed by 3 bases and J by 0 bases, 7 bases remained unmatched. CDR3 nucleotide sequence: TGTGCCAGCAGCTTCCCTAGCGGGGGGCTAAGCTCCTACAATGAGCAGTTCTTC. It translates to CASSFPSGGLSSYNEQFF.

Here the CDR3 DNA reads TGTGCCAGCAGCTTATATACGGACAGCTCCTATAATTCACCCCTCCACTTT. It translates to CASSLYTDSSYNSPLHF. The V gene is TRBV11-2, the J gene TRBJ1-6; TRBD1 might be the D (6 bases). The CDR3 runs 17 residues. In germline, CDR1 is SGHAT, CDR2 FQNNGV. Trimming took off 2 bases at V and 0 bases at J, with 11 bases between the two ends.

The rearrangement joins TRBV28 to TRBJ2-1; 10 nucleotides align to TRBD2. CDR1 MDHEN and CDR2 SYDVKM come from the germline V gene. CDR3 length: 15 residues. V was pared by 4 bases and J by 8 bases, with 8 bases of the junction left unmatched. For the CDR3, the DNA is TGTGCCAGCAGTTCGGCTAGCGGGGGTTCGGATGAGCAGTTCTTC. It yields the protein CASSSASGGSDEQFF.

CDR3 region: CASSFLAGGLGEQYF. The CDR3 DNA follows: TGTGCCAGCAGCTTCCTAGCGGGGGGACTTGGGGAGCAGTACTTC. The chain employs TRBV7-2 and TRBJ2-7; TRBD2 agrees at 11 bases. The V and J ends lost 3 bases and 7 bases, in that order; junction bases with no gene match: 8. This CDR3 is built from 15 residues. Per germline, CDR1 SGHTA and CDR2 FQGNSA.

This chain uses TRBV6-5 with TRBJ2-2, with D unclear. V lost 6 bases to trimming and J lost 4 bases, with 15 bases between them. The CDR3 length is 15 residues. Per the germline V gene, CDR1 is MNHEY and CDR2 is SVGAGI. The CDR3 reads CASSTIFPSTGELFF. CDR3 bases: TGTGCCAGCAGCACTATTTTTCCCAGCACCGGGGAGCTGTTTTTT.

This clone was seen only once. The chain has TRBV19 and TRBJ1-2, with D possibly TRBD1 on 6 matching bases. The germline gives CDR1 LNHDA, CDR2 SQIVND (reference sequence). The CDR3 covers 15 residues. Trimming took 6 bases from V and 5 from J, leaving 19 bases between them. The CDR3 region has the DNA TGTGCCAGTAGGGGGGGGCGACCGTCCGCTTATGGCTACACCTTC. Translated, it gives CASRGGRPSAYGYTF.

The chain has TRBV9 and TRBJ1-2, with D unresolved. V was trimmed by 0 bases and J by 0 bases, leaving 9 bases between them. The V gene's germline CDR1 is SGDLS and CDR2 YYNGEE. This CDR3 has 15 residues. The chain's CDR3 is CASSVGGRSNYGYTF. CDR3 nucleotides: TGTGCCAGCAGCGTAGGAGGTCGGTCTAACTATGGCTACACCTTC.

V gene TRBV28 combines with J gene TRBJ2-1; TRBD2 aligns across 8 bases. The V gene's germline CDR1 is MDHEN and CDR2 SYDVKM. The CDR3 covers 15 residues. V lost 2 bases and J lost 3; bases outside the gene matches: 3. The DNA of the CDR3 is TGTGCCAGCAGTTTAATGGCGGGGGGCTACAATGAGCAGTTCTTC. Translating it yields CASSLMAGGYNEQFF.

CDR3 in amino acids: CASRAQLAGSRGYEQYF. The CDR3 coding sequence is TGTGCCAGCAGGGCCCAGCTGGCGGGGTCTCGGGGCTACGAGCAGTACTTC. The J gene is TRBJ2-7, the V gene TRBV28; maybe TRBD2 (6 bases). In germline, CDR1 is MDHEN, CDR2 SYDVKM. This CDR3 spans 17 amino acids. Trimming pared 6 bases from V and 3 bases from J, leaving 24 bases between.

The chain combines TRBV7-2 with TRBJ1-2; TRBD1 is a possible D gene (6 bases). Germline loops: CDR1 SGHTA, CDR2 FQGNSA. The V and J ends lost 5 bases and 8 bases respectively, with 15 bases between them. CDR3 length: 13 amino acids. Written as DNA, the CDR3 is TGTGCCAGCAGCGCTAGAAGGCAGGGGGGCTACACCTTC. Encoded protein: CASSARRQGGYTF.

This rearrangement joins TRBV2 to TRBJ1-4, with a weak D call TRBD1 (5 bases). Germline V gene data show CDR1 as SNHLY and CDR2 as FYNNEI. The V end was cut by 3 bases, the J end by 4 bases, with 12 bases between. This CDR3 is 15 amino acids long. The CDR3, as DNA: TGTGCCAGCAGTGATAGGGCGGGGGGTAATGAAAAACTGTTTTTT. The encoded protein is CASSDRAGGNEKLFF.

The rearrangement links TRBV3-1 (or the pseudogene TRBV3-2) to TRBJ2-7; weak D call: TRBD1 (7 bases). The V gene's germline CDR1 is LGHDT and CDR2 YNNKEL (reference sequence). V lost 3 bases to trimming and J lost 4 bases, with 13 bases between them. The CDR3 extends over 14 amino acids. In DNA form, the CDR3 reads TGTGCCAGCAGCCAGCAGGGGGGCCGGTACGAGCAGTACTTC. Amino acid sequence: CASSQQGGRYEQYF.

The chain combines TRBV7-2 with TRBJ1-2; D is unresolved. Per the germline V gene, CDR1 is SGHTA and CDR2 is FQGNSA. The V end was cut by 1 base, the J end by 8 bases, with 11 bases between. This CDR3 spans 13 amino acids. CDR3 region: CASSLVGRSGYTF. CDR3 bases: TGTGCCAGCAGCTTAGTTGGGAGGTCGGGCTACACCTTC.

This clone has just a few counts. The J gene is TRBJ2-7, the V gene TRBV2; D uncertain. The V end was cut by 6 bases, the J end by 0 bases, with 21 bases between. CDR1 is SNHLY, CDR2 FYNNEI, per germline. The CDR3 length is 17 residues. The CDR3 sequence: CASSDETLILDSYEQYF. Written as DNA, the CDR3 is TGTGCCAGCAGCGATGAAACCCTTATTCTAGACTCCTACGAGCAGTACTTC. The full variable domain, rest sourced from reference TRBV2 and TRBJ2-7, is EPEVTQTPSHQVTQMGQEVILRCVPISNHLYFYWYRQILGQKVEFLVSFYNNEISEKSEIFDDQFSVERPDGSNFTLKIRSTKLEDSAMYFCASSDETLILDSYEQYFGPGTRLTVT.

V is TRBV19 and J is TRBJ2-1; 12 bases match TRBD2. The ends lost 6 bases at V and 7 bases at J; junction bases unmatched: 7. The CDR3 covers 15 residues. The germline V gene has CDR1 LNHDA and CDR2 SQIVND (reference sequence). The CDR3: CASSPSGGAWNEQFF. The CDR3 coding sequence is TGTGCCAGTAGCCCTAGCGGGGGGGCCTGGAATGAGCAGTTCTTC.

The CDR3 is CAISARNAGYEQYF. The CDR3 DNA is TGTGCCATCAGTGCGAGGAATGCGGGCTACGAGCAGTACTTC. This chain links TRBV10-3 with TRBJ2-7; maybe TRBD2 (5 bases). The CDR3 sequence is 14 residues long. Germline assignment: CDR1 ENHRY and CDR2 SYGVKD. The ends were cut back, 4 bases at V and 3 bases at J, with 13 bases in the middle.

This clone has more than one count but fewer than ten. V and J are TRBV19 and TRBJ1-2; tentatively, D is TRBD1 (6 bases). V dropped 4 bases and J dropped 6 bases, with 18 bases sitting between them. Germline CDR1 LNHDA, CDR2 SQIVND (reference sequence). CDR3 length equals 15 residues. CDR3 DNA sequence: TGTGCCAGTAGTAGAGGACAGCCCCGGATCGATGGCTACACCTTC. It is translated as CASSRGQPRIDGYTF.

V usage is TRBV10-3 and J usage is TRBJ1-2; D perhaps matches TRBD1 (5 bases). V shed 3 bases and J shed 1 base, with 12 bases lying between them. From germline, CDR1 is ENHRY and CDR2 SYGVKD. This CDR3 spans 15 amino acids. The CDR3 region has the DNA TGTGCCATCAGTGACCCCAGGGATATTAACTATGGCTACACCTTC. It encodes CAISDPRDINYGYTF.

V is TRBV24-1 and J is TRBJ1-1; TRBD1 might be the D (6 bases). CDR3 length: 12 residues. The V end was cut by 5 bases, the J end by 9 bases, with 12 bases between. Germline lookup yields CDR1 KGHDR and CDR2 SFDVKD. The chain's CDR3 is CATSATDRKAFF. Written as DNA, the CDR3 is TGTGCCACCAGTGCTACCGACAGGAAAGCTTTCTTT.